This TCR beta chain comes out of a study of CD8 T cells in ankylosing spondylitis. General observations from the study: Previously reported in reactive arthritis synovial fluid and blood were some of the motif variants. Blood from ankylosing spondylitis patients appeared to carry a characteristic roughly eight-variant TCR beta motif.

This clonotype was counted ten times or more. Its cognate antigen is unknown. TCRdb re-called the 5' RACE reads through MiXCR, storing one row per CDR3 protein. The sample contains about 42,000 distinct CDR3 sequences, around 2.9% of which appear only once. J gave up 3 bases and V 1 base, and 4 bases lay outside the gene matches. The CDR3 is 15 residues long. From germline, CDR1 is SGDLS and CDR2 YYNGEE. Sequencing used blood, either unsorted or a sorted T cell fraction (not recorded which). The chain joins TRBV9 to TRBJ2-3; TRBD2 matches at 8 bases. The sequence came from a male donor with ankylosing spondylitis or in good health (not recorded which). This CDR3 is CASSVRSGRTDTQYF. The CDR3 DNA sequence: TGTGCCAGCAGCGTAAGAAGCGGGAGAACAGATACGCAGTATTTT.